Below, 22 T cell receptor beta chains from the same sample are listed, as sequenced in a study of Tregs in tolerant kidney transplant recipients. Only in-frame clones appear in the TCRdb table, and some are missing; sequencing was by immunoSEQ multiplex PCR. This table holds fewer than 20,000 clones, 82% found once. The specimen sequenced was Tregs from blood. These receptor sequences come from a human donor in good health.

The CDR3 coding sequence is TGCGCCAGCAGTTCTGGGACAGCAATGAACACTGAAGCTTTCTTT. As protein: CASSSGTAMNTEAFF. The gene calls are TRBV5-1 and TRBJ1-1; 7 bases are a match to TRBD1. V trimming: 5 bases; J trimming: 0 bases; junction bases outside the gene matches: 7. Per the germline V gene, CDR1 is SGHRS and CDR2 is YFSETQ. The CDR3 runs to 15 residues.

CDR3 bases: TGTGCCAGCAGTCTCGGGACAGGGTATGAAGCTTTCTTT. Protein product: CASSLGTGYEAFF. This chain uses TRBV2 with TRBJ1-1; 9 bases fit TRBD1. Per germline, CDR1 SNHLY and CDR2 FYNNEI. The V segment lost 5 bases and the J segment 7 bases; nucleotides outside the gene matches: 5. The CDR3 covers 13 residues. The full variable domain, in which reference TRBV2 and TRBJ1-1 provide the parts outside the CDR3, is EPEVTQTPSHQVTQMGQEVILRCVPISNHLYFYWYRQILGQKVEFLVSFYNNEISEKSEIFDDQFSVERPDGSNFTLKIRSTKLEDSAMYFCASSLGTGYEAFFGQGTRLTVV.

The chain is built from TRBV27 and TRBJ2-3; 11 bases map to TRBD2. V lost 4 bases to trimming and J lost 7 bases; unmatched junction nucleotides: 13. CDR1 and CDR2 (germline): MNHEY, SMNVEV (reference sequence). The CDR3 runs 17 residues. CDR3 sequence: CASSWVAGGRGGNTQYF. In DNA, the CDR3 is TGTGCCAGCAGTTGGGTAGCGGGGGGGCGCGGCGGGAATACGCAGTATTTT.

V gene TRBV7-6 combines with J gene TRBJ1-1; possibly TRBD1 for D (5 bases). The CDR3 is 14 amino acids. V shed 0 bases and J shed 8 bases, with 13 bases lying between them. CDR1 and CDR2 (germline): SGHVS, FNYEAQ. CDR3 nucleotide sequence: TGTGCCAGCAGCTTAGCGCAGGGACGGCCAGAAGCTTTCTTT. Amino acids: CASSLAQGRPEAFF.

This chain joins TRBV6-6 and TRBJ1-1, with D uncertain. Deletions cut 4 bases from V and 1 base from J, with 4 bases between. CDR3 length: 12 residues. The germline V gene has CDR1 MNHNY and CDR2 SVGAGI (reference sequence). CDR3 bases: TGTGCCAGCAGTTGGGGGAACACTGAAGCTTTCTTT. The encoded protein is CASSWGNTEAFF.

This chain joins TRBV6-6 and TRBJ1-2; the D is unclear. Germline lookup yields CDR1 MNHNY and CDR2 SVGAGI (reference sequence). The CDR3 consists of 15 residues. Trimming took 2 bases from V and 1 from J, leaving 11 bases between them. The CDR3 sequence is CASSYPDPFNYGYTF. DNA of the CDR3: TGTGCCAGCAGTTACCCAGACCCCTTTAACTATGGCTACACCTTC.

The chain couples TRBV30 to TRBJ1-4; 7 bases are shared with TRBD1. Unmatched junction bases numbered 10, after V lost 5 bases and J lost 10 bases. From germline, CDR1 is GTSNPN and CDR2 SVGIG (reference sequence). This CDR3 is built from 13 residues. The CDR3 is CAWASGQEGKLFF. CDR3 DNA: TGTGCCTGGGCGTCCGGACAGGAGGGAAAACTGTTTTTT.

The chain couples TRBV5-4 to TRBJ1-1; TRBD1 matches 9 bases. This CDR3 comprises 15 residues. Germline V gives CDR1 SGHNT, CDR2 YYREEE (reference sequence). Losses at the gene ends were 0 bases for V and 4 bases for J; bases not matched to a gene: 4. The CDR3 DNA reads TGTGCCAGCAGCTTGGGGACAGGGGTCCTCACTGAAGCTTTCTTT. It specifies CASSLGTGVLTEAFF.

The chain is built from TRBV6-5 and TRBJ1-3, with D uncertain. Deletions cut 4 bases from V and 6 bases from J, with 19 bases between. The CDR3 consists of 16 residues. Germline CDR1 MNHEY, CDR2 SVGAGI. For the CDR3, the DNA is TGTGCCAGCAGTTCAAACGTGTGGTCTACGGTAAACACCATATATTTT. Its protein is CASSSNVWSTVNTIYF.

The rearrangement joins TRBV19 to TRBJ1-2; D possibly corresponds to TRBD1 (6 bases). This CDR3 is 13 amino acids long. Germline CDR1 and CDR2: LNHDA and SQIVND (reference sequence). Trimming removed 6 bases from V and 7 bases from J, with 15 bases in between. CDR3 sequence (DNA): TGTGCCAGTAGAGTGGGGGGGGCCGGTGGCTACACCTTC. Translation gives CASRVGGAGGYTF.

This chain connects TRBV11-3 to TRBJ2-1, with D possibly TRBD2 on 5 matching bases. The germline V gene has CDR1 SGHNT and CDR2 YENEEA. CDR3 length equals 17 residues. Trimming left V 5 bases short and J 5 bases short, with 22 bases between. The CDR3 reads CASSNYDRWRSDNEQFF. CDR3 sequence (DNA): TGTGCCAGCAGCAATTATGATAGGTGGAGGTCCGACAATGAGCAGTTCTTC.

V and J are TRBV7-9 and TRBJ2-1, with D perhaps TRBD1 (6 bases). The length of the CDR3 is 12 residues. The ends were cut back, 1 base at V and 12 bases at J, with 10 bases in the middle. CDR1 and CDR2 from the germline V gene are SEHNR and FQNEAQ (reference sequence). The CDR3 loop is CASSLDTGRQFF. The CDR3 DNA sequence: TGTGCCAGCAGCTTAGACACAGGGAGGCAGTTCTTC.

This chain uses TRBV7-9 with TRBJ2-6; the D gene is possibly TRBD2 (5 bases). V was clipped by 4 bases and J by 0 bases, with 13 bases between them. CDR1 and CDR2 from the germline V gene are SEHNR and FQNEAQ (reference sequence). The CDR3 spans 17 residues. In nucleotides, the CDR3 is TGTGCCAGCAGCTCCCCGACGGACTTCTCTGGGGCCAACGTCCTGACTTTC. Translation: CASSSPTDFSGANVLTF.

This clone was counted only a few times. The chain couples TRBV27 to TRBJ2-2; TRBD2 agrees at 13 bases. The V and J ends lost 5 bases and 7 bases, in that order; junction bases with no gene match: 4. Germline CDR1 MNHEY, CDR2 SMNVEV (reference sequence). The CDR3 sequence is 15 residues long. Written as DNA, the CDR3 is TGTGCCAGCAGTCCTCGACTAGCGGGAGGCGGGGAGCTGTTTTTT. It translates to CASSPRLAGGGELFF.

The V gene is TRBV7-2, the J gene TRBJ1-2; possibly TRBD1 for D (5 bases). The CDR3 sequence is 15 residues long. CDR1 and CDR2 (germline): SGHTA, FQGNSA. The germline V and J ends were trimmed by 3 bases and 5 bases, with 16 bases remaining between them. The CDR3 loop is CASSFDSLSTYGYTF. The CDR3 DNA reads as TGTGCCAGCAGCTTTGACAGCCTATCAACGTATGGCTACACCTTC.

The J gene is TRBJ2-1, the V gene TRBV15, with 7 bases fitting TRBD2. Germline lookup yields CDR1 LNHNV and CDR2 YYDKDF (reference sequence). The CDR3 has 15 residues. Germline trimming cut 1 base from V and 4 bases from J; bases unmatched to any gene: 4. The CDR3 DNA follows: TGTGCCACCAGCAGAGGGGGGAGGGGTTACAATGAGCAGTTCTTC. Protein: CATSRGGRGYNEQFF.

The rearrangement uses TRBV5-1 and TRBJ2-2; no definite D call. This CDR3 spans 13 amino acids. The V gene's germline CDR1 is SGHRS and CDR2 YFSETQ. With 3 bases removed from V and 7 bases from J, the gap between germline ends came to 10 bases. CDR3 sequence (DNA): TGCGCCAGCAGCTCCTGGGCGCGCGGGGAGCTGTTTTTT. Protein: CASSSWARGELFF.

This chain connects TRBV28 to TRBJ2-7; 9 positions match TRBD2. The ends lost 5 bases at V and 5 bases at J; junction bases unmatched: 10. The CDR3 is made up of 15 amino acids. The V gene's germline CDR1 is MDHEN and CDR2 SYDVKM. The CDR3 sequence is CASSRLTIAGDEQYF. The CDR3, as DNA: TGTGCCAGCAGTCGACTCACCATAGCGGGAGACGAGCAGTACTTC.

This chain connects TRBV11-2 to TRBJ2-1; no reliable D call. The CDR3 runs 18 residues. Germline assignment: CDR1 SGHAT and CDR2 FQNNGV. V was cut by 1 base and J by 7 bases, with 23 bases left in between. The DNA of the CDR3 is TGTGCCAGCAGCTTAGTCGGTAGTTGGGGTAACTCGAGGAATGAGCAGTTCTTC. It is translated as CASSLVGSWGNSRNEQFF.

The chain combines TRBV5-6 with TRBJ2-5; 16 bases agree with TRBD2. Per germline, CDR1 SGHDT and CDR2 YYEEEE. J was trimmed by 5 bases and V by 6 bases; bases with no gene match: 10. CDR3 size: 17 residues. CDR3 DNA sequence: TGTGCCAGCAACCTTGGGACTAGCGGGGGGGCAGAGGAGACCCAGTACTTC. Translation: CASNLGTSGGAEETQYF.

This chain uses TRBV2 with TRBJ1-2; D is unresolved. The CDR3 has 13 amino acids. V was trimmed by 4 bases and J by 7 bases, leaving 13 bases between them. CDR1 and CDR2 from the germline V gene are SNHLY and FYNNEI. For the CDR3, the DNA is TGTGCCAGCAGTGCGGAGACCGGGAGTGGCTACACCTTC. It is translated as CASSAETGSGYTF.

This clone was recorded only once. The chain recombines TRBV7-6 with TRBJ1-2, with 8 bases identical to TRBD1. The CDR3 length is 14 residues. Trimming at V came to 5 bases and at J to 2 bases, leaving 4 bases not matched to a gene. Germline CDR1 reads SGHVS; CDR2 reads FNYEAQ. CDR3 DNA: TGTGCCAGCAGCGCCCGACAGGGGAACTATGGCTACACCTTC. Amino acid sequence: CASSARQGNYGYTF.